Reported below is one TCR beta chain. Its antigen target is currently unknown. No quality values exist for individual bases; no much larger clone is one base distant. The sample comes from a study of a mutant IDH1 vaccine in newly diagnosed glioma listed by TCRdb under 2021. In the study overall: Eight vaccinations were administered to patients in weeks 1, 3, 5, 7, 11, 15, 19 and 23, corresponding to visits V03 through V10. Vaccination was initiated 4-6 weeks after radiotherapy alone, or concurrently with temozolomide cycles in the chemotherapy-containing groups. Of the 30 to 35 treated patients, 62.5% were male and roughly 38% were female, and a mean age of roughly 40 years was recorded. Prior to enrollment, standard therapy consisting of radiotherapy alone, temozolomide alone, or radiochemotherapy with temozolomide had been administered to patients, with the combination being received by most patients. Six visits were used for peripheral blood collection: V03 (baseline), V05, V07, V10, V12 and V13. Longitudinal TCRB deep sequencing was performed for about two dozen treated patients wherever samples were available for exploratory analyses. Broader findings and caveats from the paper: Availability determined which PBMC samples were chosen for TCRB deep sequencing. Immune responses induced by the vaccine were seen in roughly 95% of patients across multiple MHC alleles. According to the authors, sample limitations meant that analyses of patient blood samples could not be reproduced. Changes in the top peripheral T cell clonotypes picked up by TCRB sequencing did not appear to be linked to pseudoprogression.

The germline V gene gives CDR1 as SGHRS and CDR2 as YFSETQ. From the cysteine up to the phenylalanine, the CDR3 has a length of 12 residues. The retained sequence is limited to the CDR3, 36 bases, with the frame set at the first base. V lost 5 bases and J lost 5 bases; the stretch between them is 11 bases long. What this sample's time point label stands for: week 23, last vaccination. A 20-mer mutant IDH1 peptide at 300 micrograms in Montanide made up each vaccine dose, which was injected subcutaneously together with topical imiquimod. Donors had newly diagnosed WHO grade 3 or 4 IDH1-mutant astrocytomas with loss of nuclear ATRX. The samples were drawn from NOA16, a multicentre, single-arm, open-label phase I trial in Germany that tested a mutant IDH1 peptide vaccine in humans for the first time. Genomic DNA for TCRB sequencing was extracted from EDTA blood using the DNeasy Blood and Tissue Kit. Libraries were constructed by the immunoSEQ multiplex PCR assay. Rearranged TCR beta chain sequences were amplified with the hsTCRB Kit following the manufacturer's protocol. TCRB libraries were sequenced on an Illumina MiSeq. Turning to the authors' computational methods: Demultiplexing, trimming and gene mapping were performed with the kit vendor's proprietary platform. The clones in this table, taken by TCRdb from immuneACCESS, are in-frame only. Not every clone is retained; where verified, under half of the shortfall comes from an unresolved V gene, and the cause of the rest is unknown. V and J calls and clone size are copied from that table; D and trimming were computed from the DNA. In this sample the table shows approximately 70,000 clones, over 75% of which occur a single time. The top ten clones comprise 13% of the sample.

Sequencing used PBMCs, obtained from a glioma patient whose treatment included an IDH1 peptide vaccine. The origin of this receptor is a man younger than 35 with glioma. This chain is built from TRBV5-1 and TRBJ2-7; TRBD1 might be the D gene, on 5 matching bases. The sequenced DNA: TGCGCCAGCAGGGGCAGGGCTGACGAGCAGTACTTC. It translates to CASRGRADEQYF. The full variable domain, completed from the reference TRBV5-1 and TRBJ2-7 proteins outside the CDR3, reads KAGVTQTPRYLIKTRGQQVTLSCSPISGHRSVSWYQQTPGQGLQFLFEYFSETQRNKGNFPGRFSGRQFSNSRSEMNVSTLELGDSALYLCASRGRADEQYFGPGTRLTVT.